These 28 T cell receptor beta chains were all obtained from the same sample, sequenced in a study of metastatic and nonmetastatic thyroid tumors. TCRdb ran MiXCR on the PCR reads. The sample gives approximately 28,000 clones, approximately 16% of which show up once; around 6.1% is in the top ten. Thyroid surgery was preceded by no treatment in any patient. Sequencing input: blood. The receptors derive from a male donor with papillary thyroid cancer or a benign thyroid nodule (not recorded which). Some clones in this sample may be carry-over from other donors' samples.

In its sample, this clone is medium-sized (0.01 to 0.1%). This sequence joins TRBV30 and TRBJ2-6; no definite D call. The germline CDR1 and CDR2 sequences are GTSNPN and SVGIG (reference sequence). Trimming stripped 5 bases from V and 2 bases from J, with 4 bases between. CDR3 length: 12 residues. The CDR3, as DNA: TGTGCCTGGGGCACTGGGGCCAACGTCCTGACTTTC. It specifies CAWGTGANVLTF.

This clone was picked up many times. V usage is TRBV20-1 and J usage is TRBJ2-6; D call uncertain. This CDR3 spans 12 amino acids. Trimming stripped 3 bases from V and 2 bases from J, with 2 bases between. Germline V lookup: CDR1 DFQATT, CDR2 SNEGSKA (reference sequence). The CDR3 DNA reads TGCAGTGCTAGCCCTGGGGCCAACGTCCTGACTTTC. The encoded protein is CSASPGANVLTF.

This chain joins TRBV5-1 and TRBJ2-3; TRBD2 aligns across 8 bases. Germline lookup yields CDR1 SGHRS and CDR2 YFSETQ. This CDR3 has 15 residues. V dropped 1 base and J dropped 0; count of bases not matched to a gene: 1. The DNA for the CDR3 is TGCGCCAGCAGCTTGTCTAGCGGGAGCACAGATACGCAGTATTTT. Protein product: CASSLSSGSTDTQYF.

At least ten counts were recorded for this clone. The V and J genes are TRBV11-3 and TRBJ1-1, with 9 bases lining up with TRBD1. CDR1 SGHNT and CDR2 YENEEA come from the germline V gene. The V and J ends lost 6 bases and 5 bases, in that order; junction bases with no gene match: 1. The CDR3 runs to 12 residues. The chain's CDR3 is CASRGQGTEAFF. Here the CDR3 DNA reads TGTGCCAGCAGGGGACAGGGAACTGAAGCTTTCTTT.

This clone was picked up many times. The chain combines TRBV18 with TRBJ2-5, with D unresolved. V lost 0 bases to trimming and J lost 4 bases, with 9 bases between them. In germline, CDR1 is KGHSH, CDR2 LQKENI. The CDR3 spans 14 residues. The CDR3 nucleotides are TGTGCCAGCTCACCACCGTCAGGCGGAGAGACCCAGTACTTC. Protein: CASSPPSGGETQYF.

The table lists this clone with many counts. This chain uses TRBV9 with TRBJ2-1; 9 nucleotides align to TRBD1. Germline V gene lookup returns CDR1 SGDLS and CDR2 YYNGEE. This CDR3 spans 14 amino acids. V was clipped by 4 bases and J by 7 bases; unmatched bases: 6. DNA of the CDR3: TGTGCCAGCAGCCCCTGGACAGGGGTGAATGAGCAGTTCTTC. Its protein is CASSPWTGVNEQFF.

This clone came up many times. The chain combines TRBV18 with TRBJ2-3, with unresolved D. Germline CDR1 is KGHSH and CDR2 is LQKENI. Trimming stripped 2 bases from V and 2 bases from J, with 11 bases between. CDR3 size: 15 residues. The CDR3: CASSPFQDATDTQYF. The CDR3 bases are TGTGCCAGCTCACCATTCCAGGACGCCACAGATACGCAGTATTTT.

This clone has at least ten counts. This chain uses TRBV27 with TRBJ1-2; a weak D match, TRBD1 (6 bases). The CDR3 runs to 13 residues. Germline CDR1 MNHEY, CDR2 SMNVEV (reference sequence). V gave up 9 bases and J gave up 4 bases, with 15 bases separating them. Here the CDR3 reads CASKPGGGYGYTF. For the CDR3, the DNA is TGTGCCAGTAAGCCGGGGGGCGGCTATGGCTACACCTTC.

The chain links TRBV2 to TRBJ1-1; D gene uncertain. There are 11 residues in the CDR3. CDR1 SNHLY and CDR2 FYNNEI come from the germline V gene. Trimming cost V 8 bases and J 1 base, with 5 bases left between them. CDR3 bases: TGTGCCAGCCGGAGGAACACTGAAGCTTTCTTT. Its translation: CASRRNTEAFF.

Only a few counts were recorded for this clone. The V call is TRBV27, the J call TRBJ2-7; the match to TRBD1 covers 8 bases. With 6 bases clipped from V and 6 bases from J, the junction kept 19 bases outside the gene matches. This CDR3 has 17 amino acids. Germline CDR1 and CDR2: MNHEY and SMNVEV (reference sequence). The CDR3 is CASSYTSRQGYPREQYF. DNA for the CDR3: TGTGCCAGCAGCTATACGTCGCGACAGGGGTACCCCCGCGAGCAGTACTTC.

V usage is TRBV11-1 and J usage is TRBJ2-7, with D possibly being TRBD1 or TRBD2 (5 bases each). Trimming left V 5 bases short and J 3 bases short, with 8 bases between. The germline V gene has CDR1 SGHAT and CDR2 FQDESV (reference sequence). The CDR3 loop spans 12 amino acids. The CDR3 protein is CASSRDLYEQYF. The CDR3 bases are TGTGCCAGCAGCAGGGACCTCTACGAGCAGTACTTC.

This clone was observed at least ten times. The V call is TRBV27, the J call TRBJ2-1, with TRBD2 matching over 11 bases. Germline V lookup: CDR1 MNHEY, CDR2 SMNVEV (reference sequence). V shed 4 bases, J shed 8 bases, and the junction held 13 bases outside the gene matches. The CDR3 contains 17 residues. CDR3 nucleotide sequence: TGTGCCAGCAGTTCCGACGTGAGACTAGCGGGAATCCATGAGCAGTTCTTC. This gives the protein CASSSDVRLAGIHEQFF.

The chain combines TRBV28 with TRBJ1-5; D call uncertain. This CDR3 comprises 16 residues. Germline V gives CDR1 MDHEN, CDR2 SYDVKM. V lost 5 bases to trimming and J lost 2 bases, with 16 bases between them. In DNA form, the CDR3 reads TGTGCCAGCAGTCCCTCGGGTAGGGAAGGCAATCAGCCCCAGCATTTT. Translation: CASSPSGREGNQPQHF.

The chain carries TRBV20-1 and TRBJ2-7; either TRBD1 or TRBD2 may supply D (5 bases each). CDR3 length equals 13 residues. Looked up from germline, CDR1 is DFQATT and CDR2 is SNEGSKA (reference sequence). V lost 3 bases and J lost 2, with 11 bases in between. The CDR3, as DNA: TGCAGTGCTAGGTGGGACCCAGCCTACGAGCAGTACTTC. Residues: CSARWDPAYEQYF.

V gene TRBV20-1 combines with J gene TRBJ1-2, with D possibly being TRBD1 (6 bases). V was clipped by 0 bases and J by 0 bases, with 17 bases between them. Germline loops: CDR1 DFQATT, CDR2 SNEGSKA (reference sequence). CDR3 length: 17 residues. The DNA for the CDR3 is TGCAGTGCTAGAGACTTTGGGGGGCCGAGAGCTAACTATGGCTACACCTTC. Its translation: CSARDFGGPRANYGYTF.

This clone was seen ten or more times. The rearrangement joins TRBV28 to TRBJ2-2; the match to TRBD1 covers 9 bases. The CDR3 has 14 amino acids. The V and J ends lost 6 bases and 6 bases, in that order; junction bases with no gene match: 5. The germline CDR1 and CDR2 sequences are MDHEN and SYDVKM. CDR3: CASRRTGAPGELFF. CDR3 DNA sequence: TGTGCCAGCAGGCGGACAGGGGCTCCCGGGGAGCTGTTTTTT.

This clone was detected ten times or more. V usage is TRBV28 and J usage is TRBJ2-7; 7 nucleotides agree with TRBD1. The CDR3 covers 13 residues. Germline CDR1 reads MDHEN; CDR2 reads SYDVKM. The ends lost 6 bases at V and 4 bases at J; junction bases unmatched: 6. The CDR3 loop reads CASRTFRGYEQYF. DNA for the CDR3: TGTGCCAGCAGGACATTCAGGGGGTACGAGCAGTACTTC.

The chain combines TRBV6-1 with TRBJ1-1; TRBD1 matches 11 bases. The J segment lost 9 bases and the V segment lost 7 bases, leaving 13 bases of the junction unmatched. This CDR3 region has 15 residues. Germline V lookup: CDR1 MNHNS, CDR2 SASEGT. For the CDR3, the DNA is TGTGCCAGCACCCCCTGGACAGGGGGCCTGACTCAAGCTTTCTTT. The encoded protein is CASTPWTGGLTQAFF.

This rearrangement joins TRBV20-1 to TRBJ2-7, with 8 bases that match TRBD2. CDR1 is DFQATT, CDR2 SNEGSKA, per germline (reference sequence). J gave up 9 bases and V 3 bases, and 7 bases lay outside the gene matches. The CDR3 has 12 amino acids. CDR3 amino acids: CSARTSEGRQYF. The CDR3 DNA reads as TGCAGTGCTAGGACTAGCGAGGGGCGGCAGTACTTC.

Comment on this clone: A read error may produce the germline difference seen at one junction end. This chain uses TRBV19 with TRBJ2-1; TRBD1 aligns across 9 bases. CDR3 length: 14 amino acids. From germline, CDR1 is LNHDA and CDR2 SQIVND (reference sequence). The CDR3 is CASSTRQGGNGQFF. CDR3 bases: TGTGCCAGTAGTACCCGACAGGGGGGGAATGGGCAGTTCTTC. The whole variable domain, filled in from reference TRBV19 and TRBJ2-1, reads DGGITQSPKYLFRKEGQNVTLSCEQNLNHDAMYWYRQDPGQGLRLIYYSQIVNDFQKGDIAEGYSVSREKKESFPLTVTSAQKNPTAFYLCASSTRQGGNGQFFGPGTRLTVL.

The sample holds many counts of this clone. This rearrangement joins TRBV4-1 to TRBJ2-5; TRBD2 matches at 14 bases. Germline loops: CDR1 MGHRA, CDR2 YSYEKL. The CDR3 has 15 residues. With 0 bases clipped from V and 7 bases from J, the junction kept 1 base outside the gene matches. The CDR3 nucleotides are TGCGCCAGCAGCCAAGACGGACTAGCGGGGGGGACCCAGTACTTC. Amino acid sequence: CASSQDGLAGGTQYF.

The sample holds many counts of this clone. The sample contains more than one DNA sequence encoding this CDR3. The rearrangement joins TRBV30 to TRBJ2-1, with a tentative D call TRBD2 (5 bases). From germline, CDR1 is GTSNPN and CDR2 SVGIG (reference sequence). This CDR3 comprises 12 residues. Trimming took 6 bases from V and 4 from J, leaving 10 bases between them. In DNA, the CDR3 is TGTGCCTGTCGACGGACTTACAATGAGCAGTTCTTC. Its translation is CACRRTYNEQFF.

This clone has a handful of counts. Germline and junction disagree at one end, which may indicate a read error. This same CDR3 is encoded by further DNA sequences in the sample. The chain has TRBV29-1 and TRBJ2-3; 9 positions match TRBD2. This CDR3 comprises 11 residues. Looked up from germline, CDR1 is SQVTM and CDR2 is ANQGSEA. The CDR3 spells CSVGGGDTQYF. DNA for the CDR3: TGCAGCGTTGGCGGGGGGGATACTCAGTATTTT.

This chain uses TRBV28 with TRBJ2-1, with 7 positions matching TRBD2. Germline values: CDR1 MDHEN, CDR2 SYDVKM. This CDR3 is 16 amino acids long. V trimming: 6 bases; J trimming: 0 bases; junction bases outside the gene matches: 8. In DNA form, the CDR3 reads TGTGCCAGCAGCAGAGCGGGGACCAGCTCCTACAATGAGCAGTTCTTC. Its translation: CASSRAGTSSYNEQFF.

This clone has ten or more counts. The chain combines TRBV5-1 with TRBJ2-7, with 8 bases matching TRBD1. With 6 bases clipped from V and 2 bases from J, the junction kept 10 bases outside the gene matches. Germline lookup yields CDR1 SGHRS and CDR2 YFSETQ. The CDR3 is 15 amino acids. CDR3: CASKETGDTTYEQYF. The CDR3 DNA is TGCGCCAGCAAAGAGACAGGGGATACCACCTACGAGCAGTACTTC.

This clone was detected many times. The genes are TRBV29-1 and TRBJ2-7; D is ambiguous. Deletions cut 4 bases from V and 6 bases from J, with 13 bases between. The CDR3 has 12 residues. The germline CDR1 and CDR2 sequences are SQVTM and ANQGSEA. CDR3 in amino acids: CSVVPMDGEQYF. The CDR3 DNA follows: TGCAGCGTTGTCCCAATGGACGGCGAGCAGTACTTC.

The rearrangement joins TRBV28 to TRBJ2-7; D is unclear. This CDR3 is 12 amino acids long. Germline CDR1 is MDHEN and CDR2 is SYDVKM. The V end lost 6 bases, the J end lost 1 base, and 7 bases lay between the germline ends. The CDR3 sequence: CASSPNSYEQYF. The CDR3 region has the DNA TGTGCCAGCAGCCCTAATTCCTACGAGCAGTACTTC.

This clone is medium-sized within its sample. The chain has TRBV20-1 and TRBJ1-6, with TRBD1 matching 9 bases. The CDR3 length is 16 residues. Trimming took 1 base from V and 7 from J; bases not matched to a gene: 8. Germline V gene data show CDR1 as DFQATT and CDR2 as SNEGSKA (reference sequence). The CDR3 sequence is CSARAFGTGQNSPLHF. The CDR3 DNA reads as TGCAGTGCTAGAGCATTTGGGACAGGGCAAAATTCACCCCTCCACTTT.